This T cell receptor (beta chain) originates from a study of PD-L1 blockade in urothelial cancer. At the level of the study: Blood drawn 3 weeks (second dose) and 6 weeks after treatment start was analyzed. T cell content in blood samples showed a median of about 140,000.

Synthetic templates analogous to TCR were spiked into all PCRs individually. Measured with immunoSEQ multiplex PCR; TCRdb has only the in-frame clones, and not every one. The sample includes more than 15,000 clones, about 85% of them seen just once. CDR1 and CDR2 from the germline V gene are MDHEN and SYDVKM. The ends lost 3 bases at V and 5 bases at J; junction bases unmatched: 10. The CDR3 spans 17 residues. The clonotype comes from a man in his fifties or sixties with urothelial cancer. The specimen was PBMCs, collected around atezolizumab (anti-PD-L1) treatment. This sequence joins TRBV28 and TRBJ2-5; 12 bases are a match to TRBD2. CDR3 in DNA: TGTGCCAGCAGTTTGGGGCTAGCGGGAGGGATTGGGGAGACCCAGTACTTC. This sequence encodes CASSLGLAGGIGETQYF.